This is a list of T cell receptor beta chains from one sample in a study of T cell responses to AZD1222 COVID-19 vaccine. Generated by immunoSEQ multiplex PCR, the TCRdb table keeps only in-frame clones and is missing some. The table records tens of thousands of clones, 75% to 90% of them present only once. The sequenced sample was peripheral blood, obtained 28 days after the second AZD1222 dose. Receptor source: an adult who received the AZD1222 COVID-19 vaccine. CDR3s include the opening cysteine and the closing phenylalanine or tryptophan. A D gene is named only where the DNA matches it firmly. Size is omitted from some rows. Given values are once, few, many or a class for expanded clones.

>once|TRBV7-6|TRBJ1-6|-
CASSLANRAVSPLHF
TGTGCCAGCAGCTTAGCTAACAGGGCAGTCTCACCCCTCCACTTT
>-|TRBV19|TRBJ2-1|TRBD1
CASSIGQASEQFF
TGTGCCAGTAGTATCGGACAGGCAAGTGAGCAGTTCTTC
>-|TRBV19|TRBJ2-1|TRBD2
CASSIGTSGNKEQFF
TGTGCCAGTAGTATTGGGACTAGCGGGAACAAGGAGCAGTTCTTC
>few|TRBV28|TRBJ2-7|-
CASSPTDEQYF
TGTGCCAGCAGCCCGACAGACGAGCAGTACTTC
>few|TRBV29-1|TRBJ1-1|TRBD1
CSARAGTGERAFF
TGCAGCGCCCGGGCAGGGACAGGGGAGCGAGCTTTCTTT
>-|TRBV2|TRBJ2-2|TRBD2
CASSEAGASGGPFWLAGELFF
TGTGCCAGCAGTGAAGCAGGGGCTAGCGGGGGGCCTTTCTGGTTGGCCGGGGAGCTGTTTTTT
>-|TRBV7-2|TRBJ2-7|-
CASSLGVAYEQYF
TGTGCCAGCAGCCTCGGAGTTGCCTACGAGCAGTACTTC
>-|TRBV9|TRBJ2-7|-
CASSVGAGPTGQYF
TGTGCCAGCAGCGTGGGGGCGGGACCGACAGGGCAGTACTTC
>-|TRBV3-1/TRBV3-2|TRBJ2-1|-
CASSPRQENEQFF
TGTGCCAGCAGCCCCCGACAGGAGAATGAGCAGTTCTTC
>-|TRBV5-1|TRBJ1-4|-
CASSLASGNEKLFF
TGCGCCAGCAGCTTGGCGTCAGGGAATGAAAAACTGTTTTTT
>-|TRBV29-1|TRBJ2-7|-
CSVEGGGREQYF
TGCAGCGTTGAAGGGGGGGGGCGCGAGCAGTACTTC
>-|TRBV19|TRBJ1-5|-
CASSIGVVQPQHF
TGTGCCAGTAGTATTGGGGTAGTTCAGCCCCAGCATTTT
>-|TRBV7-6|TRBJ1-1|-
CASSLGQALNTEAFF
TGTGCCAGCAGCTTAGGACAGGCGCTGAACACTGAAGCTTTCTTT
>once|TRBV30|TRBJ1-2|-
CASPPRGRYGYTF
TGTGCCTCCCCGCCGAGGGGTCGCTATGGCTACACCTTC
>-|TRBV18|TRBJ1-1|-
CASSPGGEAFF
TGTGCCAGCTCACCTGGGGGTGAAGCTTTCTTT
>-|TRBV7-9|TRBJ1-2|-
CASSSRGGSDRRGYNGYTF
TGTGCCAGCAGCTCCAGGGGCGGGTCGGACCGACGGGGATACAATGGCTACACCTTC
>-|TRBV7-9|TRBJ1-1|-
CASSLSSGAAEAFF
TGTGCCAGCAGCTTAAGTTCAGGGGCAGCTGAAGCTTTCTTT
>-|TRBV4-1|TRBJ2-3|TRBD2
CASSLLTSGRASDTQYF
TGCGCCAGCAGCCTCCTCACTAGCGGGAGGGCCTCAGATACGCAGTATTTT
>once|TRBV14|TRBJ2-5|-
CASSPPWNQETQYF
TGTGCCAGCAGCCCCCCCTGGAACCAAGAGACCCAGTACTTC
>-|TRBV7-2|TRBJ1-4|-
CASSSRRVGTNEKLFF
TGTGCCAGCAGCTCTCGACGGGTCGGAACTAATGAAAAACTGTTTTTT
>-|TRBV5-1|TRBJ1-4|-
CASSLSGGVKEKLFF
TGCGCCAGCAGCTTGTCTGGGGGGGTGAAGGAAAAACTGTTTTTT
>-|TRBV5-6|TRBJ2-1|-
CASSYGTNSGFF
TGTGCCAGCAGCTACGGGACAAACTCGGGGTTCTTC
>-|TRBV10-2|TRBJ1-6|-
CASSVTGENSPLHF
TGCGCCAGCAGTGTGACAGGAGAGAATTCACCCCTCCACTTT
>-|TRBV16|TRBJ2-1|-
CASSRQTGRGEQFF
TGTGCCAGCAGCCGACAGACAGGGAGGGGTGAGCAGTTCTTC
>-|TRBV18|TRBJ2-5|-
CASYVRGGETQYF
TGTGCCAGCTATGTCCGGGGAGGAGAGACCCAGTACTTC
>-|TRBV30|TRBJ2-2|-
CAWSVQDITGELFF
TGTGCCTGGAGTGTACAGGACATCACCGGGGAGCTGTTTTTT
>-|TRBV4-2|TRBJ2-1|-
CASSRVMGEQFF
TGTGCCAGCAGCCGCGTGATGGGTGAGCAGTTCTTC
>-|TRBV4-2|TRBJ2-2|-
CASSQQTGRGTGELFF
TGTGCCAGCAGCCAACAGACAGGAAGGGGGACCGGGGAGCTGTTTTTT
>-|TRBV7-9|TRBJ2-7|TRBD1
CASSGARDSPYEQYF
TGTGCCAGCAGCGGCGCCCGGGACAGCCCCTACGAGCAGTACTTC
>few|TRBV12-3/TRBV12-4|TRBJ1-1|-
CASIKHRNTEAFF
TGTGCCAGCATCAAGCACCGGAACACTGAAGCTTTCTTT
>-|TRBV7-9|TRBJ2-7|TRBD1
CASSLEAQGVSPYEQYF
TGTGCCAGCAGCTTAGAAGCCCAGGGGGTCTCCCCCTACGAGCAGTACTTC
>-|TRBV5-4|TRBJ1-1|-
CASSTGQSMNTEAFF
TGTGCCAGCAGCACCGGACAGAGCATGAACACTGAAGCTTTCTTT
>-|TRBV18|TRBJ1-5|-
CASSWSGRPQHF
TGTGCCAGCTCGTGGAGTGGGAGACCCCAGCATTTT
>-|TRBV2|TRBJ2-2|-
CASSVEPRVTGELFF
TGTGCCAGCAGTGTTGAGCCGCGAGTCACCGGGGAGCTGTTTTTT
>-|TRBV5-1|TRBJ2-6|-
CASSLVSGSSGANVLTF
TGCGCCAGCAGCTTGGTATCCGGAAGCTCTGGGGCCAACGTCCTGACTTTC
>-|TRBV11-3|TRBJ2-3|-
CASSFTTDTQYF
TGTGCCAGCAGCTTCACGACAGATACGCAGTATTTT
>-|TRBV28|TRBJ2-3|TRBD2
CASSLSSGSPDTQYF
TGTGCCAGCAGTTTGTCTAGCGGATCACCAGATACGCAGTATTTT
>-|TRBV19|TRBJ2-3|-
CASSPGTDTQYF
TGTGCCAGTAGTCCTGGGACAGATACGCAGTATTTT
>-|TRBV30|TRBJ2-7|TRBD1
CAWSVGQGDEQYF
TGTGCCTGGAGTGTTGGACAGGGCGACGAGCAGTACTTC
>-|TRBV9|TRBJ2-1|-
CASSAGPTVDEQFF
TGTGCCAGCAGCGCGGGACCCACAGTGGATGAGCAGTTCTTC
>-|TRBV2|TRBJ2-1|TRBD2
CASSFSGGPGNEQFF
TGTGCCAGCAGTTTCAGCGGGGGGCCTGGCAATGAGCAGTTCTTC
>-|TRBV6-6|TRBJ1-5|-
CASSGTDSSQPQHF
TGTGCCAGCAGTGGGACGGACAGTTCCCAGCCCCAGCATTTT
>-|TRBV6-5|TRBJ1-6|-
CASSYSTTGNSPLHF
TGTGCCAGCAGTTACTCGACGACGGGAAATTCACCCCTCCACTTT
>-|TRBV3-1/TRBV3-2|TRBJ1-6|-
CASSRYRSSYNSPLHF
TGTGCCAGCAGCCGCTACAGGAGCTCCTATAATTCACCCCTCCACTTT
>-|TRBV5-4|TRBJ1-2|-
CASSLAGGTYGYTF
TGTGCCAGCAGCTTGGCCGGGGGGACTTATGGCTACACCTTC